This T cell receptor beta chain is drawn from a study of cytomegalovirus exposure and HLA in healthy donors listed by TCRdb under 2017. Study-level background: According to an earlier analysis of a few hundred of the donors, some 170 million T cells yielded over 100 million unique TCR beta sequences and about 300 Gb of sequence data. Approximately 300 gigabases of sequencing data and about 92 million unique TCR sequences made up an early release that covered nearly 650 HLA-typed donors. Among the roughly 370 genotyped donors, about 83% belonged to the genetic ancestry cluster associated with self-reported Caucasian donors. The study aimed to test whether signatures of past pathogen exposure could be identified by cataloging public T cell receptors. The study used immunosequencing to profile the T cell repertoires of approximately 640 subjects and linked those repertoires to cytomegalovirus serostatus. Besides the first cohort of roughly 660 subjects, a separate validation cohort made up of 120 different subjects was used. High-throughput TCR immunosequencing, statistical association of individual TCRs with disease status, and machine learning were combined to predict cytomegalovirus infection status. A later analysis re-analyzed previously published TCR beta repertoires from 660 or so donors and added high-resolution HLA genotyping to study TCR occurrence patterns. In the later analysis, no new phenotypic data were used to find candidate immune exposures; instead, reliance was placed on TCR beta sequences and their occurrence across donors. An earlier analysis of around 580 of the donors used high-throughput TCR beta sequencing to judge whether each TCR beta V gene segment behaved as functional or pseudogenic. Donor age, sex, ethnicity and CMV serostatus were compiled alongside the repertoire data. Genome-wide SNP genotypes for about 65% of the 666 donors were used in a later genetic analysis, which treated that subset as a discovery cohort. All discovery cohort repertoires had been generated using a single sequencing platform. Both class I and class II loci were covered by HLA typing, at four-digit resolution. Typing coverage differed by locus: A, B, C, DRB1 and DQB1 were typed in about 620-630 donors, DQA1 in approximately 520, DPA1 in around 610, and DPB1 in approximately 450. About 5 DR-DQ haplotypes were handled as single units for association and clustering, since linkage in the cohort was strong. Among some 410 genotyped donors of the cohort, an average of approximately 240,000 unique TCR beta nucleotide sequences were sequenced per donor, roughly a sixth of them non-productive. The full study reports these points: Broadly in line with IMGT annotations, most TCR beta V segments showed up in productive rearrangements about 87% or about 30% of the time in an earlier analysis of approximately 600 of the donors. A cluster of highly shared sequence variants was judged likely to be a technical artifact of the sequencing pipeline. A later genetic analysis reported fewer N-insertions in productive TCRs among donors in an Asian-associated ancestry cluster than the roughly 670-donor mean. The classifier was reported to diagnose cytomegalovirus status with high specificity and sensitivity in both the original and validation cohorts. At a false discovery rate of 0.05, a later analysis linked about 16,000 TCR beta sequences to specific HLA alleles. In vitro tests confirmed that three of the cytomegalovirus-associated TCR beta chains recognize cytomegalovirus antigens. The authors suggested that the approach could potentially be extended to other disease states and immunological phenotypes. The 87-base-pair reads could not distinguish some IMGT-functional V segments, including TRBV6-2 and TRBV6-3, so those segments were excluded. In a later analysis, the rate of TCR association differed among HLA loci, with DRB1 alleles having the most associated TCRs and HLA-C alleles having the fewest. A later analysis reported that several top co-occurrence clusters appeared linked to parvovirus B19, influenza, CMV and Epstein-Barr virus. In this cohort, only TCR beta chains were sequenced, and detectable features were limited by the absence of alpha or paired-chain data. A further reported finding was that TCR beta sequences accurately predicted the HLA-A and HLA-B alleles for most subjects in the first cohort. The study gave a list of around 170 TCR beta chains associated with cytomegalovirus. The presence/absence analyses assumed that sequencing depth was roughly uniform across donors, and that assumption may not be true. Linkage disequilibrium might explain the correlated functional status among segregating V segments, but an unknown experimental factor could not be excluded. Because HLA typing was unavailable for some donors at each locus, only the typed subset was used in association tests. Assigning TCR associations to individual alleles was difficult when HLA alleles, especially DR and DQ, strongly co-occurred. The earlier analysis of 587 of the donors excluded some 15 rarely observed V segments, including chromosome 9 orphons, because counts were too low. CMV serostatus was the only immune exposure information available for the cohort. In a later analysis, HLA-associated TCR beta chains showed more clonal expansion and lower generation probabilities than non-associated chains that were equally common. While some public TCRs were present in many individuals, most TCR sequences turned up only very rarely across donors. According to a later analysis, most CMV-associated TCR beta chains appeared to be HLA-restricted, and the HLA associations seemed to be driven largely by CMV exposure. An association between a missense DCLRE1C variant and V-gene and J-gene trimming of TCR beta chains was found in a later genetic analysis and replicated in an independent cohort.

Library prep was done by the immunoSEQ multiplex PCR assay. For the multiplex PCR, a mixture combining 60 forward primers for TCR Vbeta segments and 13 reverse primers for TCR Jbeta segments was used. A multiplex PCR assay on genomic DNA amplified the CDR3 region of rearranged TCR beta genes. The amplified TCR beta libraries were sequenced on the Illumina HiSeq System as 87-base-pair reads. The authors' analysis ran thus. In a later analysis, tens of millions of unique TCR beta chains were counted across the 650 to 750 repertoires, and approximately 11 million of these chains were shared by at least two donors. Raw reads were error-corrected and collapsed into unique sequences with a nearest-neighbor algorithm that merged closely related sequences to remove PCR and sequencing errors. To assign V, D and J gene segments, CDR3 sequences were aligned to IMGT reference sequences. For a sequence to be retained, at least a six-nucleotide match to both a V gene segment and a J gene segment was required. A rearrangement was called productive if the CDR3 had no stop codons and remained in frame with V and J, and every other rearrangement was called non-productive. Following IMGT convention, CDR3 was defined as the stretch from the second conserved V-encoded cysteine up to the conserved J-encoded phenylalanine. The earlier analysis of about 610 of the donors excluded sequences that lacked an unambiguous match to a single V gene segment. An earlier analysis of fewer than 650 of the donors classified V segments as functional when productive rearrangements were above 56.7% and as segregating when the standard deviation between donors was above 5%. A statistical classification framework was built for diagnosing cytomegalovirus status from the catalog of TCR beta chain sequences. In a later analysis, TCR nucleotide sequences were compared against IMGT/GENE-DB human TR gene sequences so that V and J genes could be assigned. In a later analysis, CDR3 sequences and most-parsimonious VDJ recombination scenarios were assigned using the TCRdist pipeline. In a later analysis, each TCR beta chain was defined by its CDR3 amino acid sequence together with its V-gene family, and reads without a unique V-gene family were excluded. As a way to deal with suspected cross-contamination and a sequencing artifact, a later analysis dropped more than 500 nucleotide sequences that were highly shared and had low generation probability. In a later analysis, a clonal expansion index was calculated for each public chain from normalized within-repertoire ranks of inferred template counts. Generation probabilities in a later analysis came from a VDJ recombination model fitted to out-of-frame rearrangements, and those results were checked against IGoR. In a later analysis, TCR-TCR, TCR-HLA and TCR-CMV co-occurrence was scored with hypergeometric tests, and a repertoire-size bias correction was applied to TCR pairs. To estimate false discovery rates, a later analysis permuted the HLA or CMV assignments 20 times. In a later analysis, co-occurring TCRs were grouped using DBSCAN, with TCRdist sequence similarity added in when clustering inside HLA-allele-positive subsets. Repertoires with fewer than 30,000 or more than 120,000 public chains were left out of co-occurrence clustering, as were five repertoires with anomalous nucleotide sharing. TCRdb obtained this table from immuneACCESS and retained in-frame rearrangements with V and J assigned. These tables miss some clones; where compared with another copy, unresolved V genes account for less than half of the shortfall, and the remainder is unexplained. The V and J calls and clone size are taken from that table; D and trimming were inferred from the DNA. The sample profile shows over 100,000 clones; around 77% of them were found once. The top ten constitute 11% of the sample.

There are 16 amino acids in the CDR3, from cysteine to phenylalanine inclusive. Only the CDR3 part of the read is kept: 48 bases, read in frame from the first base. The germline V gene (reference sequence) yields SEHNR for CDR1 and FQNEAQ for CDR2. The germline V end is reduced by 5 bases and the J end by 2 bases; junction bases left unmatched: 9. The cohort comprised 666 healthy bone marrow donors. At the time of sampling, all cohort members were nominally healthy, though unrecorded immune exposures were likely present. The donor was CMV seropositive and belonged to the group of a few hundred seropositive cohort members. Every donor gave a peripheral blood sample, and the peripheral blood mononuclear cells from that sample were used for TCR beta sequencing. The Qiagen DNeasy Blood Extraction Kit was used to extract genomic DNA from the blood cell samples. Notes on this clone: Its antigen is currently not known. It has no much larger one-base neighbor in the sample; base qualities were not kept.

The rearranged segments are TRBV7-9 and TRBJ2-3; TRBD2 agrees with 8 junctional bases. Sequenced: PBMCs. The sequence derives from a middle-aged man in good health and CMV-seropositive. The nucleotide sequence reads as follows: TGTGCCAGCAGCCCCCGTAGCGGGGCTACCACAGATACGCAGTATTTT. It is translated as CASSPRSGATTDTQYF.